These 6 T cell receptor beta chains originate from one sample sequenced in a study of blood T cells in healthy people across ages. The authors ran a second PCR of 7 to 11 cycles using a sample-barcoded 5' primer and a J-beta primer mix. TCRdb reanalysed the 5' RACE reads using MiXCR and keeps one entry per CDR3 protein. The sample lists hundreds of thousands of distinct CDR3 sequences, more than 40% occurring once. The sample was blood. The receptors stem from a woman aged 60 to 75 in good health.

On this clonotype itself: This may stem from a read error, because a much larger clone lies one nucleotide away. The V gene is TRBV9, the J gene TRBJ2-1; D is ambiguous. CDR3 length: 14 amino acids. CDR1 is SGDLS, CDR2 YYNGEE, per germline. V lost 1 base to trimming and J lost 12 bases, with 17 bases between them. The CDR3 here is CASSVYVPARVQFF. CDR3 DNA sequence: TGTGCCAGCAGCGTATATGTTCCGGCCCGTGTGCAGTTCTTC.

V and J are TRBV29-1 and TRBJ2-1; D gene uncertain. V shed 3 bases and J shed 8 bases, with 11 bases lying between them. CDR1 and CDR2 (germline): SQVTM, ANQGSEA. The CDR3 spans 12 residues. CDR3 region: CSVDLSSHEQFF. The CDR3 DNA sequence: TGCAGCGTTGATCTCAGTTCCCATGAGCAGTTCTTC.

The chain uses TRBV7-2 and TRBJ2-1, with 10 nucleotides matching TRBD2. Germline CDR1 is SGHTA and CDR2 is FQGNSA. The CDR3 length is 17 residues. Trimming removed 1 base from V and 4 bases from J; junction bases left unmatched: 7. The CDR3 is CASSLGRTLAGYNEQFF. The CDR3 nucleotides are TGTGCCAGCAGCTTAGGTAGGACACTAGCGGGATACAATGAGCAGTTCTTC.

The chain employs TRBV20-1 and TRBJ2-1, with 7 bases aligning to TRBD2. Germline assignment: CDR1 DFQATT and CDR2 SNEGSKA (reference sequence). J gave up 7 bases and V 2 bases, and 8 bases lay outside the gene matches. CDR3 length: 14 amino acids. The CDR3 here is CSARLSRAGNEQFF. CDR3 bases: TGCAGTGCTAGACTCTCTAGAGCGGGGAATGAGCAGTTCTTC.

The J gene is TRBJ2-2, the V gene TRBV3-1, with D unclear. Trimming shortened V by 5 bases and J by 4 bases, and 8 bases separated the two germline ends. Germline V gene sequence: CDR1 LGHDT, CDR2 YNNKEL (reference sequence). The CDR3 covers 13 residues. The CDR3 here is CASSGRITGELFF. As DNA, the CDR3 is TGTGCCAGCAGCGGTCGGATCACCGGGGAGCTGTTTTTT.

The chain employs TRBV4-3 and TRBJ2-6; TRBD1 matches at 8 bases. Per germline, CDR1 LGHNA and CDR2 YSLEER. CDR3 length: 14 residues. The V and J ends lost 4 bases and 9 bases, in that order; junction bases with no gene match: 5. The CDR3 DNA follows: TGCGCCAGCAGCCCTGGACAGGGCTACAACGTCCTGACTTTC. Translating it yields CASSPGQGYNVLTF.